This T cell receptor (beta chain) appears in the sequencing data of a study of T cell clonality in common variable immunodeficiency. Study outcomes and limitations: Common variable immunodeficiency TCR beta sequences reportedly had fewer deletions and N-nucleotide insertions. The cause of increased CVID clonality remains unclear without subpopulation sequencing.

Germline values: CDR1 SQVTM, CDR2 ANQGSEA. With V trimmed by 5 bases and J by 7 bases, 16 bases remained unmatched. This CDR3 has 16 amino acids. CVID meant reduced serum IgG, IgA and/or IgM plus specific antibody deficiency. Blood came from CVID subjects not ill and not taking immunomodulatory or immunosuppressive medication. Worth noting for this clone: Its antigen remains unknown. Read sequence stops 3 residues before the CDR3 end, and the germline J gene provides the missing end.

Equal genomic DNA amounts from CVID and control samples were sequenced. Repertoires were generated with immunoSEQ multiplex PCR, while TCRdb's copy carries only in-frame clones and drops some. The sample was found to contain more than 9,000 clones, and every one recurs. This receptor was taken from a human donor with common variable immunodeficiency. The V gene is TRBV29-1, the J gene TRBJ1-2, with 10 bases matching TRBD1. Sequencing used peripheral blood mononuclear cells. CDR3 in amino acids: CSVSRGQGSLLSGYTF. CDR3 DNA, as far as it was read: TGCAGCGTTTCCCGGGGACAGGGGTCGTTACTATCTGGC.